The 7 T cell receptor beta chains presented below share a single source sample, sequenced in a study of cytomegalovirus exposure and HLA in healthy donors. The PCR used 60 Vbeta and 13 Jbeta primers. Libraries were prepared by immunoSEQ multiplex PCR; TCRdb keeps only in-frame clonotypes and omits some of them. The sample records around 140,000 clones, about 70% being singletons. Sample: PBMCs. These receptors all come from a male donor in good health and CMV-seronegative.

This clone was seen a handful of times. CDR3 DNA sequence: TGTGCCAGCCCCGGGACAGGGCTCTACGAGCAGTACTTC. It specifies CASPGTGLYEQYF. The chain has TRBV6-5 and TRBJ2-7, with 9 bases lining up with TRBD1. The CDR3 has 13 residues. The V segment lost 8 bases and the J segment 3 bases; nucleotides outside the gene matches: 5. CDR1 is MNHEY, CDR2 SVGAGI, per germline.

The CDR3 is CASSPGTGALHEQYF. CDR3 sequence (DNA): TGTGCCAGCAGCCCGGGGACAGGGGCCCTCCACGAGCAGTACTTC. V gene TRBV7-9 combines with J gene TRBJ2-7; TRBD1 aligns across 10 bases. Losses at the gene ends were 5 bases for V and 5 bases for J; bases not matched to a gene: 9. The CDR3 spans 15 residues. Per the germline V gene, CDR1 is SEHNR and CDR2 is FQNEAQ (reference sequence).

The chain joins TRBV6-6 to TRBJ2-1, with D possibly being TRBD1 (8 bases). Trimming left V 4 bases short and J 10 bases short, with 20 bases between. Germline-derived CDR1 and CDR2 are MNHNY and SVGAGI (reference sequence). CDR3 length: 15 residues. CDR3 amino acids: CASSSGQGPGGEQFF. DNA for the CDR3: TGTGCCAGCAGTTCCGGACAGGGTCCCGGGGGGGAGCAGTTCTTC.

The rearrangement joins TRBV29-1 to TRBJ2-3, with D possibly matching TRBD1 (6 bases). From germline, CDR1 is SQVTM and CDR2 ANQGSEA. This CDR3 comprises 13 residues. With 6 bases removed from V and 6 bases from J, the gap between germline ends came to 16 bases. The CDR3 DNA reads TGCAGCGTACAAGGGGTTCAGGGGGATACGCAGTATTTT. Translation gives CSVQGVQGDTQYF.

The gene calls are TRBV18 and TRBJ2-2; TRBD1 matches 8 bases. The J segment lost 7 bases and the V segment lost 0 bases, leaving 4 bases of the junction unmatched. Germline-derived CDR1 and CDR2 are KGHSH and LQKENI. This CDR3 is 15 amino acids long. The CDR3 region has the DNA TGTGCCAGCTCACCACCGGGACAGGAGAACGGGGAGCTGTTTTTT. Amino acid sequence: CASSPPGQENGELFF.

The chain links TRBV7-2 to TRBJ2-7, with D possibly matching TRBD2 (5 bases). The germline gives CDR1 SGHTA, CDR2 FQGNSA. CDR3 size: 14 residues. V was trimmed by 8 bases and J by 0 bases, leaving 14 bases between them. The CDR3 protein is CASGISGFSYEQYF. CDR3 sequence (DNA): TGTGCCAGCGGCATAAGCGGTTTCTCCTACGAGCAGTACTTC.

V usage is TRBV9 and J usage is TRBJ1-6; 7 nucleotides align to TRBD1. The CDR3 is made up of 14 amino acids. Germline V CDR1 and CDR2: SGDLS, YYNGEE. V was clipped by 3 bases and J by 7 bases; unmatched bases: 4. The CDR3 coding sequence is TGTGCCAGCAGCGCTTTGACAGGGAATTCACCCCTCCACTTT. Protein product: CASSALTGNSPLHF.